The 20 T cell receptor beta chains given below trace back to one sample, sequenced in a study of cytomegalovirus exposure and HLA in healthy donors. 60 Vbeta and 13 Jbeta primers were used in PCR. Profiling relied on immunoSEQ multiplex PCR, and the TCRdb table lists in-frame clones only, not all of them. The sample yields about 130,000 clones, roughly three quarters seen once. The sample taken for sequencing was PBMCs. The receptors were gathered from a man aged 25 to 40 in good health and CMV-seropositive.

The V and J genes are TRBV10-1 and TRBJ2-3, with TRBD2 identical over 8 bases. The CDR3 extends over 16 amino acids. The ends lost 2 bases at V and 3 bases at J; junction bases unmatched: 7. The V gene's germline CDR1 is WNHNN and CDR2 SYGVQD (reference sequence). This chain's CDR3 is CASSEVEREMTDTQYF. The CDR3, as DNA: TGCGCCAGCAGTGAGGTAGAGCGGGAGATGACAGATACGCAGTATTTT.

This clone was observed a handful of times. The rearrangement links TRBV19 to TRBJ2-1, with D perhaps TRBD2 (5 bases). CDR1 is LNHDA and CDR2 is SQIVND in the germline V gene (reference sequence). V was pared by 3 bases and J by 0 bases, with 18 bases between. This CDR3 is 18 amino acids long. The CDR3 region has the DNA TGTGCCAGTAGTATGTATGGGAGCGGAGTTACCTCCTACAATGAGCAGTTCTTC. Translation: CASSMYGSGVTSYNEQFF.

The rearrangement links TRBV7-3 to TRBJ2-1, with 10 bases that match TRBD1. V trimming: 5 bases; J trimming: 7 bases; junction bases outside the gene matches: 8. Germline V CDR1 and CDR2: SGHTA, FQGTGA. The CDR3 spans 15 residues. Here the CDR3 DNA reads TGTGCCAGCAGCCCCCAGGGACAGGGGCAAAATGAGCAGTTCTTC. The encoded protein is CASSPQGQGQNEQFF.

The chain carries TRBV13 and TRBJ2-4, with D uncertain. Per the germline V gene, CDR1 is PRHDT and CDR2 is FYEKMQ (reference sequence). The CDR3 extends over 13 amino acids. Trimming took off 4 bases at V and 8 bases at J, with 12 bases between the two ends. In nucleotides, the CDR3 is TGTGCCAGCAGCTCCCCCGGAGAGGACATTCAGTACTTC. It yields the protein CASSSPGEDIQYF.

The rearrangement joins TRBV29-1 to TRBJ2-2; no reliable D call. This CDR3 has 14 residues. Germline CDR1 is SQVTM and CDR2 is ANQGSEA. Trimming left V 2 bases short and J 1 base short, with 8 bases between. The CDR3 nucleotides are TGCAGCGTTGAACGGAGTCAGAACACCGGGGAGCTGTTTTTT. Amino acid sequence: CSVERSQNTGELFF.

This clone was found once. The chain uses TRBV9 and TRBJ1-2, with 8 bases aligning to TRBD1. The CDR3 loop spans 15 amino acids. Germline values: CDR1 SGDLS, CDR2 YYNGEE. J was trimmed by 3 bases and V by 4 bases; bases with no gene match: 8. The CDR3, as DNA: TGTGCCAGCAGCCCTTGGACAGGGTTAGACTATGGCTACACCTTC. Translated: CASSPWTGLDYGYTF. Together with reference TRBV9 and TRBJ1-2, the CDR3 gives the full variable domain: DSGVTQTPKHLITATGQRVTLRCSPRSGDLSVYWYQQSLDQGLQFLIQYYNGEERAKGNILERFSAQQFPDLHSELNLSSLELGDSALYFCASSPWTGLDYGYTFGSGTRLTVV.

The chain uses TRBV27 and TRBJ2-7; TRBD2 aligns across 9 bases. Per the germline V gene, CDR1 is MNHEY and CDR2 is SMNVEV (reference sequence). The J segment lost 0 bases and the V segment lost 3 bases, leaving 3 bases of the junction unmatched. This CDR3 contains 15 residues. The CDR3 DNA is TGTGCCAGCAGTTTCCAGCGGGAGGTCTCCTACGAGCAGTACTTC. Translating gives CASSFQREVSYEQYF.

The chain carries TRBV7-9 and TRBJ1-1, with D hard to call. CDR1 is SEHNR and CDR2 is FQNEAQ in the germline V gene (reference sequence). The CDR3 has 13 residues. Trimming removed 2 bases from V and 0 bases from J, with 4 bases in between. CDR3 DNA sequence: TGTGCCAGCAGCTTACAGATGAACACTGAAGCTTTCTTT. Protein sequence: CASSLQMNTEAFF.

The CDR3, as DNA: TGTGCCAGCAGCTTGGCCTATCGGCTAGCGGGAGGTTACGAGCAGTACTTC. Encoded protein: CASSLAYRLAGGYEQYF. The rearrangement joins TRBV5-6 to TRBJ2-7; 11 bases agree with TRBD2. The CDR3 is 17 amino acids. CDR1 and CDR2 from the germline V gene are SGHDT and YYEEEE. The V segment lost 0 bases and the J segment 4 bases; nucleotides outside the gene matches: 9.

The chain uses TRBV9 and TRBJ2-2, with TRBD1 identical over 7 bases. V trimming: 4 bases; J trimming: 4 bases; junction bases outside the gene matches: 4. This CDR3 is 14 amino acids long. The germline V gene has CDR1 SGDLS and CDR2 YYNGEE. The CDR3 DNA is TGTGCCAGCAGCAGGGGGCCGCTCACCGGGGAGCTGTTTTTT. It translates to CASSRGPLTGELFF.

In this sample, this clone turned up a few times. This chain joins TRBV28 and TRBJ2-7; possibly TRBD2 for D (5 bases). Germline CDR1 and CDR2: MDHEN and SYDVKM. This CDR3 contains 17 residues. The germline V and J ends were trimmed by 1 base and 3 bases, with 19 bases remaining between them. The CDR3 protein is CASSLSGLGGSGYEQYF. CDR3 sequence (DNA): TGTGCCAGCAGTTTATCGGGCCTTGGAGGTTCCGGCTACGAGCAGTACTTC. Complete variable domain (other parts from reference TRBV28 and TRBJ2-7): DVKVTQSSRYLVKRTGEKVFLECVQDMDHENMFWYRQDPGLGLRLIYFSYDVKMKEKGDIPEGYSVSREKKERFSLILESASTNQTSMYLCASSLSGLGGSGYEQYFGPGTRLTVT.

This chain links TRBV6-5 with TRBJ2-1; D unclear. Germline CDR1 MNHEY, CDR2 SVGAGI. Trimming took 5 bases from V and 5 from J, leaving 4 bases between them. The CDR3 contains 11 residues. The CDR3 region has the DNA TGTGCCAGCAGTATTAACAATGAGCAGTTCTTC. Its protein is CASSINNEQFF.

The chain carries TRBV27 and TRBJ2-1, with D possibly matching TRBD2 (5 bases). This CDR3 contains 15 residues. V dropped 6 bases and J dropped 0 bases, with 12 bases sitting between them. Germline V gene sequence: CDR1 MNHEY, CDR2 SMNVEV (reference sequence). CDR3 loop: CASRIGGRSYNEQFF. The CDR3 bases are TGTGCCAGCAGGATCGGAGGCCGCTCCTACAATGAGCAGTTCTTC.

This clone has a handful of counts. The rearrangement joins TRBV4-3 to TRBJ1-3, with TRBD1 identical over 9 bases. Losses at the gene ends were 1 base for V and 5 bases for J; bases not matched to a gene: 12. This CDR3 comprises 18 residues. The germline V gene encodes CDR1 LGHNA and CDR2 YSLEER. CDR3: CASSQAIGTGLYRNTIYF. In DNA, the CDR3 is TGCGCCAGCAGCCAAGCGATCGGGACAGGGCTTTACCGAAACACCATATATTTT.

This chain links TRBV5-1 with TRBJ2-7, with TRBD2 matching 7 bases. CDR1 and CDR2 (germline): SGHRS, YFSETQ. The CDR3 has 13 amino acids. V shed 7 bases, J shed 2 bases, and the junction held 6 bases outside the gene matches. The CDR3 is CASWGGNPYEQYF. The CDR3 bases are TGCGCCAGCTGGGGGGGGAACCCCTACGAGCAGTACTTC.

V and J are TRBV2 and TRBJ2-1; 7 nucleotides match TRBD1. Germline CDR1 is SNHLY and CDR2 is FYNNEI. CDR3 length equals 15 residues. V shed 5 bases and J 5 bases; nucleotides not matched to a gene: 9. CDR3 in amino acids: CASSTGDSVNNEQFF. CDR3 nucleotide sequence: TGTGCCAGCAGTACCGGGGACAGCGTAAACAATGAGCAGTTCTTC.

V usage is TRBV29-1 and J usage is TRBJ1-2, with 8 bases lining up with TRBD1. This CDR3 has 13 amino acids. The J segment lost 4 bases and the V segment lost 7 bases, leaving 8 bases of the junction unmatched. CDR1 and CDR2 from the germline V gene are SQVTM and ANQGSEA. The CDR3 loop reads CSALDRATYGYTF. CDR3 nucleotides: TGCAGCGCTCTGGACAGGGCGACCTATGGCTACACCTTC.

The chain combines TRBV7-8 with TRBJ2-7, with 10 bases fitting TRBD2. The germline V gene has CDR1 SGHVS and CDR2 FQNEAQ. V lost 3 bases and J lost 2; bases outside the gene matches: 10. CDR3 size: 17 residues. The CDR3, as DNA: TGTGCCAGCAGCTTTACAGCGGGAGGGCGAGAACCCTACGAGCAGTACTTC. This encodes CASSFTAGGREPYEQYF. Filled out from reference TRBV7-8 and TRBJ2-7, the complete variable domain reads GAGVSQSPRYKVAKRGQDVALRCDPISGHVSLFWYQQALGQGPEFLTYFQNEAQLDKSGLPSDRFFAERPEGSVSTLKIQRTQQEDSAVYLCASSFTAGGREPYEQYFGPGTRLTVT.

The rearrangement links TRBV5-6 to TRBJ1-4; D is ambiguous. The length of the CDR3 is 15 residues. Germline CDR1 is SGHDT and CDR2 is YYEEEE. The V and J ends lost 6 bases and 4 bases respectively, with 16 bases between them. Written as DNA, the CDR3 is TGTGCCAGCAAACGAGGATTACAAGGTAATGAAAAACTGTTTTTT. It codes for CASKRGLQGNEKLFF. Full variable domain (rest looked up from reference TRBV5-6 and TRBJ1-4): DAGVTQSPTHLIKTRGQQVTLRCSPKSGHDTVSWYQQALGQGPQFIFQYYEEEERQRGNFPDRFSGHQFPNYSSELNVNALLLGDSALYLCASKRGLQGNEKLFFGSGTQLSVL.

The V gene is TRBV6-7, the J gene TRBJ2-3; no reliable D call. TRBV6-7 falls under the ORF class, with uncertain function. Trimming removed 11 bases at V and 5 bases at J, with 20 bases between. This CDR3 comprises 14 residues. DNA of the CDR3: TGTGCCGGTACTTTACTACCACGGCGAGATACGCAGTATTTT. It encodes CAGTLLPRRDTQYF.